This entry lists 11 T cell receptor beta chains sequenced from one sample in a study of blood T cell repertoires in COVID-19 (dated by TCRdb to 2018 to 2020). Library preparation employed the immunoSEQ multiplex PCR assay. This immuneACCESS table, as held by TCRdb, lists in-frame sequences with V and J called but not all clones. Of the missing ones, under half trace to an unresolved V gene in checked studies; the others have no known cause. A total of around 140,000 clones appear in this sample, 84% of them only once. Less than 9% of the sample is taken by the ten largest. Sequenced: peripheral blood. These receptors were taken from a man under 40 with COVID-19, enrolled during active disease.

As DNA, the CDR3 is TGTGCCAGCAGCCTTCTAGCGTTTATGGACGAGCAGTACTTC. Its protein is CASSLLAFMDEQYF. V and J are TRBV7-2 and TRBJ2-7; D possibly corresponds to TRBD2 (6 bases). Trimming cost V 5 bases and J 5 bases, with 16 bases left between them. Germline CDR1 and CDR2: SGHTA and FQGNSA. The CDR3 runs to 14 residues.

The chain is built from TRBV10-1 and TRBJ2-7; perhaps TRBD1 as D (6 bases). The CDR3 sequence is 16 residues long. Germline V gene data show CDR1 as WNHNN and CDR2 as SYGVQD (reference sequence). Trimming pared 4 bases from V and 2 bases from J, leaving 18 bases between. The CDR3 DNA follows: TGCGCCAGCAGTGGGGATACAGGGCGCGATCCCTACGAGCAGTACTTC. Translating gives CASSGDTGRDPYEQYF.

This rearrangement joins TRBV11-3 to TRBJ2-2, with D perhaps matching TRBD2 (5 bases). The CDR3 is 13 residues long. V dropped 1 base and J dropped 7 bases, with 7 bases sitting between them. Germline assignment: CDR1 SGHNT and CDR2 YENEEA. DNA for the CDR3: TGTGCCAGCAGCTTAGGACGGGGCGGGGAGCTGTTTTTT. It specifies CASSLGRGGELFF.

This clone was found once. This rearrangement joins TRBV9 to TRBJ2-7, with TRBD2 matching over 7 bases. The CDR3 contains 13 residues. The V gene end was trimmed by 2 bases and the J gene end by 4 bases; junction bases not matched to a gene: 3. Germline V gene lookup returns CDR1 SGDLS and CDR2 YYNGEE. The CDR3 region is CASSVGGEYEQYF. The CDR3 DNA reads TGTGCCAGCAGCGTTGGGGGGGAATACGAGCAGTACTTC.

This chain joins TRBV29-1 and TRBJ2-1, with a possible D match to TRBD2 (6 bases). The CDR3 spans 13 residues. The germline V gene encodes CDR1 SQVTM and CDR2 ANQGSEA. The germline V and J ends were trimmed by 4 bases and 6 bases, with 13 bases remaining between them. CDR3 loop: CSVVVGDSNEQFF. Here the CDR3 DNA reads TGCAGCGTTGTGGTTGGGGACTCCAATGAGCAGTTCTTC.

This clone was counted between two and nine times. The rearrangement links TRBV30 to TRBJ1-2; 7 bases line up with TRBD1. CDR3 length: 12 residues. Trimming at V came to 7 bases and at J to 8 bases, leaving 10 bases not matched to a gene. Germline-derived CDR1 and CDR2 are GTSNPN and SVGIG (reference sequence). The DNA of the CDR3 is TGTGCCTCGGTGGCCGGACAGGTCGGCTACACCTTC. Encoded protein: CASVAGQVGYTF. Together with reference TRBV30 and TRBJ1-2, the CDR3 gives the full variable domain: SQTIHQWPATLVQPVGSPLSLECTVEGTSNPNLYWYRQAAGRGLQLLFYSVGIGQISSEVPQNLSASRPQDRQFILSSKKLLLSDSGFYLCASVAGQVGYTFGSGTRLTVV.

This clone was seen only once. This CDR3 reads CASRQQGNPNYGYTF. The CDR3 DNA sequence: TGTGCCAGTAGACAACAGGGGAATCCTAACTATGGCTACACCTTC. The chain joins TRBV19 to TRBJ1-2; 7 positions agree with TRBD1. V was pared by 6 bases and J by 0 bases, with 7 bases of the junction left unmatched. This CDR3 contains 15 residues. Germline CDR1 and CDR2: LNHDA and SQIVND (reference sequence).

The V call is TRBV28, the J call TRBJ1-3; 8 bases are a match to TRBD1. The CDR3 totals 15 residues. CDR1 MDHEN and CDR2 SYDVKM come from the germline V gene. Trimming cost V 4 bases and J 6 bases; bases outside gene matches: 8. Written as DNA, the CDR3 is TGTGCCAGCAGTTCCAGACAGGGGACCCTAAACACCATATATTTT. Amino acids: CASSSRQGTLNTIYF.

CDR3 in amino acids: CASSLEREGRAAKNIQYF. The CDR3 nucleotides read TGTGCCAGCAGCTTGGAGCGGGAGGGCCGCGCGGCCAAAAACATTCAGTACTTC. V and J are TRBV5-4 and TRBJ2-4; 10 bases fit TRBD2. V gave up 0 bases and J gave up 1 base; unmatched junction bases: 7. The CDR3 extends over 18 amino acids. In germline, CDR1 is SGHNT, CDR2 YYREEE (reference sequence).

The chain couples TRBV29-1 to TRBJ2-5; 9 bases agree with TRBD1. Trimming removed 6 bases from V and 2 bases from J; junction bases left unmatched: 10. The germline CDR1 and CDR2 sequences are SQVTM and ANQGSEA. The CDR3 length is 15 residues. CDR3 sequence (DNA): TGCAGCGTCAACCCGGGACAGGGTCAACAAGAGACCCAGTACTTC. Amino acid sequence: CSVNPGQGQQETQYF.

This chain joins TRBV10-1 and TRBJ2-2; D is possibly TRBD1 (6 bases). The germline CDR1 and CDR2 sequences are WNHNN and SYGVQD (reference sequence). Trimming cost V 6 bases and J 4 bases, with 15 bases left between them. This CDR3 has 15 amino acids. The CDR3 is CASSPGESGTGELFF. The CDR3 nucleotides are TGCGCCAGCAGCCCAGGGGAGTCGGGCACCGGGGAGCTGTTTTTT.